A single sample gave rise to the 11 T cell receptor beta chains below, sequenced in a study of T-cell reconstitution after alpha-beta-depleted transplantation in children. The TCRbeta library was prepared with unique molecular identifiers. TCRdb fed the PCR reads into MiXCR, producing one record per CDR3 protein. The sample includes over 150,000 distinct CDR3 sequences, approximately 6% of them seen just once. The specimen was PBMCs, collected before TCRalphabeta/CD19-depleted stem cell transplant. The receptors shown here come from a girl under two years old with combined immunodeficiency, due to receive a stem cell transplant.

This clonotype was counted at least ten times. V gene TRBV2 combines with J gene TRBJ2-7; D gene uncertain. Between the trimmed V and J ends, which lost 3 bases and 3 bases, there was a span of 12 bases. Germline assignment: CDR1 SNHLY and CDR2 FYNNEI. This CDR3 is built from 14 residues. The CDR3 sequence: CASSDLRLDYEQYF. DNA of the CDR3: TGTGCCAGCAGTGATCTACGCCTTGACTACGAGCAGTACTTC.

This clonotype was observed a handful of times. The chain uses TRBV6-6 and TRBJ2-3; 8 positions agree with TRBD2. V was clipped by 5 bases and J by 4 bases; unmatched bases: 17. The CDR3 spans 18 residues. Germline V gives CDR1 MNHNY, CDR2 SVGAGI (reference sequence). CDR3: CASSQRGSGGGWSDTQYF. DNA of the CDR3: TGTGCCAGCAGTCAAAGAGGTTCGGGGGGGGGCTGGTCAGATACGCAGTATTTT.

This clonotype was detected many times. The chain carries TRBV29-1 and TRBJ2-7; the match to TRBD1 covers 9 bases. Germline V gene data show CDR1 as SQVTM and CDR2 as ANQGSEA. The CDR3 runs to 19 residues. J was trimmed by 0 bases and V by 1 base; bases with no gene match: 16. This chain's CDR3 is CSVEVPRGDRGVLSYEQYF. CDR3 DNA: TGCAGCGTTGAAGTGCCGCGGGGCGACAGGGGGGTACTCTCCTACGAGCAGTACTTC.

This clonotype showed up many times. This rearrangement joins TRBV28 to TRBJ1-2, with D tentatively TRBD1 (6 bases). With 4 bases removed from V and 7 bases from J, the gap between germline ends came to 13 bases. There are 13 residues in the CDR3. Germline V gives CDR1 MDHEN, CDR2 SYDVKM. CDR3 in DNA: TGTGCCAGCAGTTCCAGGGGAAGAATTGGCTACACCTTC. Its protein is CASSSRGRIGYTF.

This clonotype was recorded at least ten times. V and J are TRBV6-1 and TRBJ2-5; the match to TRBD1 covers 8 bases. CDR1 and CDR2 (germline): MNHNS, SASEGT. The V and J ends lost 5 bases and 5 bases, in that order; junction bases with no gene match: 10. The CDR3 extends over 15 amino acids. CDR3 sequence: CASSPLQGVMETQYF. The DNA of the CDR3 is TGTGCCAGCAGTCCACTACAGGGGGTGATGGAGACCCAGTACTTC.

The sample holds many counts of this clonotype. The chain has TRBV20-1 and TRBJ2-7, with no clear D. The CDR3 covers 13 residues. Between the trimmed V and J ends, which lost 0 bases and 4 bases, there was a span of 10 bases. Germline V CDR1 and CDR2: DFQATT, SNEGSKA (reference sequence). In nucleotides, the CDR3 is TGCAGTGCTAGAGATGACTCTTATTACGAGCAGTACTTC. Protein: CSARDDSYYEQYF.

This clonotype has at least ten counts. This chain uses TRBV12-3 or TRBV12-4 with TRBJ2-3; D perhaps matches TRBD2 (6 bases). The CDR3 spans 13 residues. Trimming left V 6 bases short and J 4 bases short, with 11 bases between. The CDR3 is CASSPGGPDTQYF. CDR3 sequence (DNA): TGTGCCAGCAGCCCCGGGGGACCAGATACGCAGTATTTT.

This clonotype has at least ten counts. The chain combines TRBV5-1 with TRBJ2-1; D uncertain. Germline CDR1 is SGHRS and CDR2 is YFSETQ. The CDR3 is 15 amino acids. Deletions cut 0 bases from V and 0 bases from J, with 7 bases between. The CDR3 sequence: CASSLEAISYNEQFF. As DNA, the CDR3 is TGCGCCAGCAGCTTGGAGGCTATCTCCTACAATGAGCAGTTCTTC.

This clonotype was seen at least ten times. The V gene is TRBV5-5, the J gene TRBJ1-2; D gene uncertain. Trimming pared 0 bases from V and 0 bases from J, leaving 12 bases between. Germline CDR1 is SGHKS and CDR2 is YYEKEE (reference sequence). This CDR3 is 16 amino acids long. The CDR3 loop reads CASSLVGLTTNYGYTF. The CDR3 DNA is TGTGCCAGCAGCTTGGTTGGGTTGACTACTAACTATGGCTACACCTTC.

The sample holds many counts of this clonotype. The CDR3 DNA is TGTGCCAGCAGCTACGGACAGAAAGCCTACGAGCAGTACTTC. It is translated as CASSYGQKAYEQYF. This rearrangement joins TRBV6-2 or TRBV6-3 to TRBJ2-7, with a tentative D call TRBD1 (6 bases). Germline lookup yields CDR1 MNHEY and CDR2 SVGEGT. This CDR3 contains 14 residues. The ends were cut back, 6 bases at V and 2 bases at J, with 14 bases in the middle.

Many counts were recorded for this clonotype. The genes are TRBV15 and TRBJ2-7, with TRBD2 as a possible D gene (5 bases). CDR1 is LNHNV and CDR2 is YYDKDF in the germline V gene (reference sequence). The CDR3 loop spans 12 amino acids. Trimming removed 6 bases from V and 2 bases from J, with 8 bases in between. The DNA of the CDR3 is TGTGCCACCAGGGACTTGACCTACGAGCAGTACTTC. Residues: CATRDLTYEQYF.